This T cell receptor beta chain is drawn from a study of human thymus T cells. Study findings and constraints: Among thymic and blood repertoires, usage of V and J genes appeared biased.

Method: immunoSEQ multiplex PCR; TCRdb's copy keeps in-frame clones and lacks some. Of about 60,000 clones detected, 94% appear once; the ten largest clones hold around 5.4%. Turning to this clone: Its antigen remains unidentified.

Samples came from healthy Finnish infants during open corrective cardiac surgery. Half of the eight donors gave roughly 0.45-1 mL blood during surgery. After removal of 6 bases from V and 4 bases from J, the junction contained 7 bases not matched to a gene. Germline V CDR1 and CDR2: MNHEY, SVGAGI. The CDR3 consists of 15 residues. This chain uses TRBV6-5 with TRBJ2-7, with 12 bases aligning to TRBD2. The TCR sequence derives from a boy less than two years old with a congenital heart defect but otherwise immunologically healthy. The sequenced sample consisted of blood. This CDR3 is CASSLLAGGWYEQYF. DNA for the CDR3: TGTGCCAGCAGCCTACTAGCGGGGGGTTGGTACGAGCAGTACTTC.